The 30 T cell receptor beta chains below were found in one sample sequenced in a study of monozygotic twins with inflammatory bowel disease. TCRdb re-called the 5' RACE reads; every CDR3 protein appears as one record, without DNA. This table lists a few hundred thousand distinct CDR3 sequences. Material for sequencing was blood. These receptor sequences come from a human donor with ulcerative colitis or Crohn's disease, or a healthy co-twin of an affected twin (not recorded which).

The chain employs TRBV12-3 or TRBV12-4 and TRBJ2-1; without DNA, the TCRdb call of TRBD1 cannot be checked. The CDR3 sequence is 14 residues long. CDR3 in amino acids: CASSLAGGRYEQFF.

The V gene is TRBV6-5, the J gene TRBJ2-1; TCRdb gives TRBD1 as the D gene, but with no DNA this cannot be confirmed. The CDR3 sequence is 13 residues long. Looked up from germline, CDR1 is MNHEY and CDR2 is SVGAGI. The CDR3 loop is CASSYSGGLEQFF.

V is TRBV4-1 and J is TRBJ2-5; TCRdb's assignment of TRBD1 cannot be checked, as there is no DNA. Germline values: CDR1 MGHRA, CDR2 YSYEKL. The CDR3 length is 16 residues. The CDR3 sequence: CASSQGIRGGGETQYF.

The chain has TRBV6-2 or TRBV6-3 and TRBJ2-5; the TCRdb call, TRBD1, lacks DNA for checking. Germline assignment: CDR1 MNHEY and CDR2 SVGEGT. CDR3 size: 16 residues. The CDR3 sequence: CASSYHGQGVGETQYF.

The rearrangement links TRBV6-2 or TRBV6-3 to TRBJ2-7; checking the TCRdb D call of TRBD1 is not possible without DNA. This CDR3 spans 20 amino acids. Germline-derived CDR1 and CDR2 are MNHEY and SVGEGT. CDR3 in amino acids: CASSRPGTGRVGTLTYEQYF.

The J gene is TRBJ2-6, the V gene TRBV12-5. This CDR3 spans 15 amino acids. Germline CDR1 LGHNT, CDR2 FRNRAP. CDR3 sequence: CASGFRWAGANVLTF.

This sequence joins TRBV20-1 and TRBJ2-3. This CDR3 is 15 amino acids long. Germline values: CDR1 DFQATT, CDR2 SNEGSKA (reference sequence). The CDR3 loop reads CSAREPSEGTDTQYF.

The rearrangement joins TRBV6-5 to TRBJ1-1; TCRdb's D gene call, TRBD1, goes unchecked for lack of DNA. The CDR3 is 12 amino acids. Germline V lookup: CDR1 MNHEY, CDR2 SVGAGI. The CDR3 is CASSYRGFTAFF.

The chain uses TRBV5-6 and TRBJ1-2. Germline V lookup: CDR1 SGHDT, CDR2 YYEEEE. CDR3 length: 12 amino acids. CDR3 residues: CASSISAYGYTF.

The chain combines TRBV7-3 with TRBJ1-6; TCRdb's D call of TRBD1 is untestable without DNA. Germline-derived CDR1 and CDR2 are SGHTA and FQGTGA. This CDR3 spans 15 amino acids. The CDR3 sequence is CASSLAPQTNSPLHF.

The chain combines TRBV4-1 with TRBJ1-6; there is no DNA to check the TCRdb D call of TRBD1. Per the germline V gene, CDR1 is MGHRA and CDR2 is YSYEKL. This CDR3 is built from 14 residues. CDR3: CASSQAGGNSPLHF.

The V gene is TRBV5-1, the J gene TRBJ2-7. The CDR3 runs 14 residues. Germline V gene lookup returns CDR1 SGHRS and CDR2 YFSETQ. The CDR3 sequence is CASSSPDGIHEQYF.

This chain joins TRBV9 and TRBJ1-2; the D call from TCRdb, TRBD1, cannot be confirmed without DNA. This CDR3 is 15 amino acids long. CDR1 and CDR2 (germline): SGDLS, YYNGEE. This CDR3 is CASSVLGAGLVSYTF.

The chain employs TRBV5-4 and TRBJ2-4; the D call of TRBD1 rests on TCRdb alone, since no DNA is present to check it. Germline CDR1 SGHNT, CDR2 YYREEE (reference sequence). This CDR3 is 15 amino acids long. The CDR3 is CASSSAGTGGNIQYF.

The rearrangement joins TRBV3-1 to TRBJ2-6; TCRdb indicates TRBD2, and absent DNA this call remains unverified. CDR1 LGHDT and CDR2 YNNKEL come from the germline V gene (reference sequence). The CDR3 length is 20 residues. The CDR3 region is CASSQESGNRKYSGANVLTF.

This chain uses TRBV4-3 with TRBJ2-3; the D call of TRBD1 rests on TCRdb alone, since no DNA is present to check it. This CDR3 is built from 16 residues. CDR1 and CDR2 from the germline V gene are LGHNA and YSLEER. The CDR3 sequence: CASSLATGVSTDTQYF.

V gene TRBV10-3 combines with J gene TRBJ1-1. This CDR3 contains 13 residues. The V gene's germline CDR1 is ENHRY and CDR2 SYGVKD. CDR3 protein: CATGGVMNTEAFF.

This chain uses TRBV7-2 with TRBJ1-1; TCRdb outputs TRBD1, but without DNA this stays unchecked. This CDR3 has 14 amino acids. The germline V gene has CDR1 SGHTA and CDR2 FQGNSA. The CDR3 reads CASSRPGQGYEAFF. Full variable domain (outside the CDR3, taken from reference TRBV7-2 and TRBJ1-1): GAGVSQSPSNKVTEKGKDVELRCDPISGHTALYWYRQSLGQGLEFLIYFQGNSAPDKSGLPSDRFSAERTGGSVSTLTIQRTQQEDSAVYLCASSRPGQGYEAFFGQGTRLTVV.

The genes are TRBV19 and TRBJ1-5; checking the TCRdb D call of TRBD1 is not possible without DNA. CDR3 length: 16 amino acids. Germline-derived CDR1 and CDR2 are LNHDA and SQIVND (reference sequence). The CDR3 loop reads CASSAWDSNLIQPQHF.

V usage is TRBV19 and J usage is TRBJ1-1. The germline gives CDR1 LNHDA, CDR2 SQIVND (reference sequence). The CDR3 runs 13 residues. The CDR3 spells CASSIYSTTEAFF. Together with reference TRBV19 and TRBJ1-1, the CDR3 gives the full variable domain: DGGITQSPKYLFRKEGQNVTLSCEQNLNHDAMYWYRQDPGQGLRLIYYSQIVNDFQKGDIAEGYSVSREKKESFPLTVTSAQKNPTAFYLCASSIYSTTEAFFGQGTRLTVV.

The chain employs TRBV11-2 and TRBJ2-1; without DNA, the TCRdb call of TRBD2 cannot be checked. This CDR3 has 15 residues. Germline V gene data show CDR1 as SGHAT and CDR2 as FQNNGV. CDR3 amino acids: CASSLVAGVSDEQFF. The full variable domain, in which reference TRBV11-2 and TRBJ2-1 provide the parts outside the CDR3, is EAGVAQSPRYKIIEKRQSVAFWCNPISGHATLYWYQQILGQGPKLLIQFQNNGVVDDSQLPKDRFSAERLKGVDSTLKIQPAKLEDSAVYLCASSLVAGVSDEQFFGPGTRLTVL.

The genes are TRBV4-1 and TRBJ2-7; TCRdb proposes TRBD2, but this gene call is untestable without DNA. Germline V gene data show CDR1 as MGHRA and CDR2 as YSYEKL. The CDR3 covers 15 residues. The CDR3 loop is CASSVPGLPSYEQYF.

The V and J genes are TRBV7-9 and TRBJ1-1; TCRdb names TRBD1, which stays unverified in the absence of DNA. Germline loops: CDR1 SEHNR, CDR2 FQNEAQ (reference sequence). CDR3 size: 16 residues. Here the CDR3 reads CANDIGGHSMNTEAFF.

The V call is TRBV9, the J call TRBJ1-2. The CDR3 has 16 residues. Germline CDR1 is SGDLS and CDR2 is YYNGEE. CDR3 sequence: CASSVAEGFQGYGYTF.

This chain links TRBV18 with TRBJ2-4. CDR3 length: 14 residues. Germline V lookup: CDR1 KGHSH, CDR2 LQKENI. CDR3 sequence: CASSPHWQSDIQYF.

The V gene is TRBV10-3, the J gene TRBJ2-5; TCRdb outputs TRBD1, but without DNA this stays unchecked. This CDR3 has 18 residues. The germline V gene encodes CDR1 ENHRY and CDR2 SYGVKD. CDR3: CAISVGGGPLLTEETQYF.

The genes are TRBV27 and TRBJ2-3; TCRdb lists TRBD1, though no DNA is available to test this call. The CDR3 is 14 residues long. The V gene's germline CDR1 is MNHEY and CDR2 SMNVEV (reference sequence). The CDR3 spells CASSFGTLGDTQYF.

The V and J genes are TRBV5-1 and TRBJ1-2; checking the TCRdb D call of TRBD1 is not possible without DNA. The CDR3 has 12 residues. From germline, CDR1 is SGHRS and CDR2 YFSETQ. This chain's CDR3 is CASSTPGYGYTF.

The rearrangement links TRBV20-1 to TRBJ1-6; the TRBD1 assignment by TCRdb is unverifiable without DNA. This CDR3 has 17 residues. Germline assignment: CDR1 DFQATT and CDR2 SNEGSKA (reference sequence). CDR3 residues: CSARGTGGRSYNSPLHF.

The genes are TRBV20-1 and TRBJ2-1; there is no DNA to check the TCRdb D call of TRBD2. There are 20 residues in the CDR3. Looked up from germline, CDR1 is DFQATT and CDR2 is SNEGSKA (reference sequence). The CDR3 sequence: CSARDKEGPANIKMNDGQFF.